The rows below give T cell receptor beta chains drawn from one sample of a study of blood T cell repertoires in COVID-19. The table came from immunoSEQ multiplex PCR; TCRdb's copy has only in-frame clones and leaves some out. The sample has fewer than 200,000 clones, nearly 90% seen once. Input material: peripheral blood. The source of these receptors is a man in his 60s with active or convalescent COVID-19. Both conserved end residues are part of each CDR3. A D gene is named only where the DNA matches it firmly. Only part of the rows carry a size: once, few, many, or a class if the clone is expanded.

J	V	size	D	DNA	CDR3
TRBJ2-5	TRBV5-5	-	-	TGTGCCAGCAGCTTGGTTGTGGCTTTGTCGGAGACCCAGTACTTC	CASSLVVALSETQYF
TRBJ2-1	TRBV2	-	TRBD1	TGTGCCAGCACTACCGACAGGGATAATGAGCAGTTCTTC	CASTTDRDNEQFF
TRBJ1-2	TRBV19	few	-	TGTGCCAGTAGTATGCCGCAGGGGACGGATGGCTACACCTTC	CASSMPQGTDGYTF
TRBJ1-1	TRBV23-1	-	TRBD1	TGCGCCAGCAGTCCTTGGGACAGGGGCCGAGGTACTGAAGCTTTCTTT	CASSPWDRGRGTEAFF
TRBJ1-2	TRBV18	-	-	TGTGCCAGCTCCGGCCGGGGTGGAGGCTACACCTTC	CASSGRGGGYTF
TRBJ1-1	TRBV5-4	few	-	TGTGCCAGCAGCCCGAGGAGGATGAACACTGAAGCTTTCTTT	CASSPRRMNTEAFF
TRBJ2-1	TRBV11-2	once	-	TGTGCCAGCCGCTCTATGGACCGTGGACAATTAGCCGACAATGAGCAGTTCTTC	CASRSMDRGQLADNEQFF
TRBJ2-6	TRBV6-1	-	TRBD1	TGTGCCAGCAGTGAACTAGGGGGCTCCGGGGCCAACGTCCTGACTTTC	CASSELGGSGANVLTF
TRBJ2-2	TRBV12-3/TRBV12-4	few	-	TGTGCCAGCAGTTTAAGCCTCACCGGGGAGCTGTTTTTT	CASSLSLTGELFF
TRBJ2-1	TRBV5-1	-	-	TGCGCCAGCAGCTTGGATGGAGGGATGGATGAGCAGTTCTTC	CASSLDGGMDEQFF
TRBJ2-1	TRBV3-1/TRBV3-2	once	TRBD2	TGTGCCAGCAGCCAAGATCGCCTAGCGGGTTACAATGAGCAGTTCTTC	CASSQDRLAGYNEQFF
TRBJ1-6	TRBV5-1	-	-	TGCGCCAGCAGCTCAACCAGGGGTGTGGATTCACCCCTCCACTTT	CASSSTRGVDSPLHF
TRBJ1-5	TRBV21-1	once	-	TGTGCCAGCAGCGCCCGTCTAAGTTATCACCGGAGCAATCAGCCCCAGCATTTT	CASSARLSYHRSNQPQHF